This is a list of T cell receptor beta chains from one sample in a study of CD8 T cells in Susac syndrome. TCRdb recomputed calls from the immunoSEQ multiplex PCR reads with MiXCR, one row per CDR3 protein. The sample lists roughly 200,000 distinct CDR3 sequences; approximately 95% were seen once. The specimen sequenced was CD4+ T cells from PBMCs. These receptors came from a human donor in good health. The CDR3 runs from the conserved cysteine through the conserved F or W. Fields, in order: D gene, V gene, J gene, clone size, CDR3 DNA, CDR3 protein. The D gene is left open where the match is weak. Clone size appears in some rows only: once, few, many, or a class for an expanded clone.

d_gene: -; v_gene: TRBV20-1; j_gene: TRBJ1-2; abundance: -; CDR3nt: TGCAGTGCTAGAGCTCCACTACCGGGATCCTATGGCTACACCTTC; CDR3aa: CSARAPLPGSYGYTF
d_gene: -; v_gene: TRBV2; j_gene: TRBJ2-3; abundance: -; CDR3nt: TGTGCCACCACGGTCCAAGCCACAGATACGCAGTATTTT; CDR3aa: CATTVQATDTQYF
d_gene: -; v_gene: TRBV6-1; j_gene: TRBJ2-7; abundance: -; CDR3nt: TGTGCCAGCAGTGCGGAGGGCCCGACCTACGAGCAGTACTTC; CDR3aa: CASSAEGPTYEQYF
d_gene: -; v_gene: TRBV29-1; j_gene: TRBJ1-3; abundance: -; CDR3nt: TGCAGCGCGGGCGTAAGCTCTGGAAACACCATATATTTT; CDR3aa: CSAGVSSGNTIYF
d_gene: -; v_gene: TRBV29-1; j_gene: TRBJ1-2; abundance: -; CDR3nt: TGCAGCGTTATTACAGCTAACTATGGCTACACCTTC; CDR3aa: CSVITANYGYTF
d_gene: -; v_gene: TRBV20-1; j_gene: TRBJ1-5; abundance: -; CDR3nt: TGCAGTGCTAGTCAGTTTGACGGGGAATGGGGACAGCCCCAGCATTTT; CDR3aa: CSASQFDGEWGQPQHF
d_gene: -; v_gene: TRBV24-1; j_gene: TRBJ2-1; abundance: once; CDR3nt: TGTGCCACCTCCAGGGACGGCAACAATGAGCAGTTCTTC; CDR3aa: CATSRDGNNEQFF
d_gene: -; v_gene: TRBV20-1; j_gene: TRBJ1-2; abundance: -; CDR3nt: TGCAGTGCTAGAGCGGGCAGGAACTATGGCTACACCTTC; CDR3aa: CSARAGRNYGYTF
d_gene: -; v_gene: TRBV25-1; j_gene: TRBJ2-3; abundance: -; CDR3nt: TGTGCCAGCAGGGCGTCCGGCACAGATACGCAGTATTTT; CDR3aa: CASRASGTDTQYF
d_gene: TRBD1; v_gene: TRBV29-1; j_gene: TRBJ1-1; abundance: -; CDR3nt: TGCAGCGTTGGCTTGACAGGGGAGAACACTGAAGCTTTCTTT; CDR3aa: CSVGLTGENTEAFF
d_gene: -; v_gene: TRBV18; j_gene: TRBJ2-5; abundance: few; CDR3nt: TGTGCCAGCTCACCACCTGGGGAGACCCAGTACTTC; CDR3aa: CASSPPGETQYF
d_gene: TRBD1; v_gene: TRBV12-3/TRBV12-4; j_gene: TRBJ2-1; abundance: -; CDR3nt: TGTGCCAGCAGTTTAGATCTCACAGGGGTAAATGAGCAGTTCTTC; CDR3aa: CASSLDLTGVNEQFF
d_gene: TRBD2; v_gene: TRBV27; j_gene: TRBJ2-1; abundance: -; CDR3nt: TGTGCCAGCAGCCCTCTAGCGGGAGGGCCATACAATGAGCAGTTCTTC; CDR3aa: CASSPLAGGPYNEQFF
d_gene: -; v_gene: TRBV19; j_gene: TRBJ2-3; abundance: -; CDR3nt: TGTGCCAGTAACGGGGGTTTGGGCACAGATACGCAGTATTTT; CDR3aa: CASNGGLGTDTQYF
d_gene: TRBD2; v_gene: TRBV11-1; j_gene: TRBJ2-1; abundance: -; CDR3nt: TGTGCCAGCAGCTACCCACTAGCGGGGGATAGCAATGAGCAGTTCTTC; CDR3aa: CASSYPLAGDSNEQFF
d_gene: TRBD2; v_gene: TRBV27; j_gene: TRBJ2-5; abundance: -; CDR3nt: TGTGCCAGCAGTTTCTCTCTAGCGGGGGTCTCCCAAGAGACCCAGTACTTC; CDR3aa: CASSFSLAGVSQETQYF
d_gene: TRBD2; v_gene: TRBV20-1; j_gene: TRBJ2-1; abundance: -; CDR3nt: TGCAGTGCATGGCTAGCGGGGGGGCTCTATGAGCAGTTCTTC; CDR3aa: CSAWLAGGLYEQFF
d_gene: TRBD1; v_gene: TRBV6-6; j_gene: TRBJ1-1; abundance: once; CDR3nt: TGTGCCAGCAGTTACGGGGGACAGGGGAGGGACACTGAAGCTTTCTTT; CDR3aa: CASSYGGQGRDTEAFF
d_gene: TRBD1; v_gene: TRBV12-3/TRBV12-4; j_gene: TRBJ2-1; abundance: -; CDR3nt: TGTGCCAGCAGTCGGACAGGGGTTGGGGTTAGTGAGCAGTTCTTC; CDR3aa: CASSRTGVGVSEQFF
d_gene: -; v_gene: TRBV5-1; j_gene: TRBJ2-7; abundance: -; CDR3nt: TGCGCCAGCAGCGAGGTAGTCATTAGCTCCGAGCAGTACTTC; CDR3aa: CASSEVVISSEQYF
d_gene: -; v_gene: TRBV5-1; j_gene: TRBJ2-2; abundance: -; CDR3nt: TGCGCCAGCAGCTTGGATGATAGGACAGACACCGGGGAGCTGTTTTTT; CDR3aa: CASSLDDRTDTGELFF
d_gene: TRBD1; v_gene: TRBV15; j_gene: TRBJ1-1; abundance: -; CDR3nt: TGTGCCACCCGCAGGGGGCAAGGGGGCACTGAAGCTTTCTTT; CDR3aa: CATRRGQGGTEAFF
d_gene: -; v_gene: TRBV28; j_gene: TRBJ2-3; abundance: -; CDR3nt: TGTGCCAGCAGGAACCAACTAGGGGGAGATACGCAGTATTTT; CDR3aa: CASRNQLGGDTQYF
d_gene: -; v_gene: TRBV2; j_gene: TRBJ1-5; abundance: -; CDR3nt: TGTGCCAGCAGGGAGGATATTCTTCAGCCCCAGCATTTT; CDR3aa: CASREDILQPQHF
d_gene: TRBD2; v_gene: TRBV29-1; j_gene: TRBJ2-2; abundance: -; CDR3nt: TGCAGCGTTGGACAGGGTCTAGCGGGAGAGATGAACACCGGGGAGCTGTTTTTT; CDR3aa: CSVGQGLAGEMNTGELFF
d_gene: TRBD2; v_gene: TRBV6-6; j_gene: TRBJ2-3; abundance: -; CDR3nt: TGTGCCAGCAGCCGTAGCGGGGGGAGCACAGATACGCAGTATTTT; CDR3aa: CASSRSGGSTDTQYF
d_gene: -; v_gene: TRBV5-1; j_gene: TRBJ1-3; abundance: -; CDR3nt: TGCGCCAGCAGCTTCGAGCAGGCCGTCTCTGGAAACACCATATATTTT; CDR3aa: CASSFEQAVSGNTIYF
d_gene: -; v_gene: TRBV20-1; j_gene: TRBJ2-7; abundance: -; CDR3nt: TGCAGTGCTAAAACAGGCTACGAGCAGTACTTC; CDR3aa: CSAKTGYEQYF
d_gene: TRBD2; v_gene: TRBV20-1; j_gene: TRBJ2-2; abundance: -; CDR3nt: TGCAGTGCTAAACGGGGACTAGCGGGAGGCACCGGGGAGCTGTTTTTT; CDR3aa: CSAKRGLAGGTGELFF
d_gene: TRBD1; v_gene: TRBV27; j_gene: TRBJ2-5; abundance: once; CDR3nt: TGTGCCAGCAGTGAGACAGGGGGGGCTCAAGAGACCCAGTACTTC; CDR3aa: CASSETGGAQETQYF
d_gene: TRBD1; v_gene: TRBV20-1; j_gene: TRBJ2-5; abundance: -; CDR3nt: TGCAGTGCCAACCCAGGACAGGGGTCCTTTAAACGGACCCAGTACTTC; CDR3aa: CSANPGQGSFKRTQYF
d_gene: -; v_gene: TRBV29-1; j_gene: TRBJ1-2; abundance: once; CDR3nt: TGCAGCGTTGGAGATAATAACTATGGCTACACCTTC; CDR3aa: CSVGDNNYGYTF
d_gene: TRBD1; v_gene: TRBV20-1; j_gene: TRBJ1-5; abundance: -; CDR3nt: TGCAGTGTTGGACAGGGGTCCAATCAGCCCCAGCATTTT; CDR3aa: CSVGQGSNQPQHF
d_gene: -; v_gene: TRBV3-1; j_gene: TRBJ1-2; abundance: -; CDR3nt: TGTGCCAGCAGCCAACATACCGGGAGGAACGCTGGCTACACCTTC; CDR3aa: CASSQHTGRNAGYTF
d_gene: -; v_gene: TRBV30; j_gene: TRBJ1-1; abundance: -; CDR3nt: TGTGCCTGGAGTATACAGGAGAACACTGAAGCTTTCTTT; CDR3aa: CAWSIQENTEAFF
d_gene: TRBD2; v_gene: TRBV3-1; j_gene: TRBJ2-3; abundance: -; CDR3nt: TGTGCCAGCAGCCAAATGAGCGGGGGAGTGACAGATACGCAGTATTTT; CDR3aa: CASSQMSGGVTDTQYF
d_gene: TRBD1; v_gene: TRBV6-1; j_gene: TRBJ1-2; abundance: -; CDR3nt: TGTGCCAGCACCCTATCCGGGACAGGGTTCCCTTTATTTGGCTACACCTTC; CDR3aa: CASTLSGTGFPLFGYTF